This TCR beta chain was captured in a study of Ad26.COV2.S vaccination and SARS-CoV-2 variants. The wider study: Intramuscular Ad26.COV2.S doses were given once or twice, 56 days apart.

This clone has a single count. What it binds is unknown. Study findings and constraints: Vaccine recipients showed a spike-specific TCR breadth that was higher than in placebo recipients. Using TCR breadth and depth analyses may have led to underestimated total T cell responses.

Libraries were prepared by immunoSEQ multiplex PCR; TCRdb keeps only in-frame clonotypes and omits some of them. The profile shows approximately 420,000 clones, approximately 86% of them singletons. Treatment denoted: some 19 received Ad26.COV2.S at low or high dose, single or two shots; 5 received placebo; per-sample allocation not given. Specimens were obtained on day 63 following the first vaccine or placebo injection. The clonotype comes from a person aged 18 to 65 who received the Ad26.COV2.S COVID-19 vaccine or a placebo. The source was peripheral blood, collected in a trial of Ad26.COV2.S vaccine versus placebo.

The CDR3 loop reads CASSFPGRGSYEQYF. CDR3 DNA sequence: TGTGCCAGCAGCTTCCCGGGACGGGGCTCCTACGAGCAGTACTTC. This chain joins TRBV7-9 and TRBJ2-7; D possibly matches TRBD1 or TRBD2 (5 bases each). Germline V gene data show CDR1 as SEHNR and CDR2 as FQNEAQ (reference sequence). This CDR3 region has 15 residues. Between the trimmed V and J ends, which lost 3 bases and 0 bases, there was a span of 12 bases.